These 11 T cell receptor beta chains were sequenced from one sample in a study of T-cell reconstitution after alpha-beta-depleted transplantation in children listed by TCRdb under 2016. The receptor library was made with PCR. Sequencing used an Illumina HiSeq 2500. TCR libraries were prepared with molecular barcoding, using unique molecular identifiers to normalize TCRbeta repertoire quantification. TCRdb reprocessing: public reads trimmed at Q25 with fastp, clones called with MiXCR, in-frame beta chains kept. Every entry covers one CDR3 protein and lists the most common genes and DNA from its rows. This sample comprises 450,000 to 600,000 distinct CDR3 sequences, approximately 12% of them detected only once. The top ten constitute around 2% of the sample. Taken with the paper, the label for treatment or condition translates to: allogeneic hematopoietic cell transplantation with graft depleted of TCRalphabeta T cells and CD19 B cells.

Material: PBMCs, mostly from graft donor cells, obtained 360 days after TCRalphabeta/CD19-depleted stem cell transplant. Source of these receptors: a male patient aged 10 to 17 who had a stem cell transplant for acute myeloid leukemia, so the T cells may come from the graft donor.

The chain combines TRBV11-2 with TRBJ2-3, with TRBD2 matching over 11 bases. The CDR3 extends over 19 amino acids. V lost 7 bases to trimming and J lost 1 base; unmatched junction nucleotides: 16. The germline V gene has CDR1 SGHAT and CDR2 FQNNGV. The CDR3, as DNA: TGTGCCAGCACCTACCTCGGACTAGCGGGCCCCAGGGGCACAGATACGCAGTATTTT. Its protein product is CASTYLGLAGPRGTDTQYF.

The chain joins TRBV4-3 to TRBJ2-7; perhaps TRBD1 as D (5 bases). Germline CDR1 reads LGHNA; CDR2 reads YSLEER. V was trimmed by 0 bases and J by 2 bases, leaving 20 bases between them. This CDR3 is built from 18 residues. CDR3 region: CASSQDPFETVSTYEQYF. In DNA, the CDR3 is TGCGCCAGCAGCCAAGACCCCTTTGAGACAGTTTCCACCTACGAGCAGTACTTC.

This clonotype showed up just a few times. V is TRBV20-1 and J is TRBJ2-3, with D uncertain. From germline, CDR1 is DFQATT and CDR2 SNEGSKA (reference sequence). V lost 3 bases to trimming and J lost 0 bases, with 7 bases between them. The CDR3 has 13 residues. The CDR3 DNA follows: TGCAGTGCTAGCCCCGCGAGCACAGATACGCAGTATTTT. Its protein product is CSASPASTDTQYF.

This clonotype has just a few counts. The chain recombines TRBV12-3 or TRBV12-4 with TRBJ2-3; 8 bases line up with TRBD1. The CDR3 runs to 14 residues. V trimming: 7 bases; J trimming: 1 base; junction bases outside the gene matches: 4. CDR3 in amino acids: CASTTTGGTDTQYF. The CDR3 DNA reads TGTGCCAGCACAACGACAGGGGGCACAGATACGCAGTATTTT.

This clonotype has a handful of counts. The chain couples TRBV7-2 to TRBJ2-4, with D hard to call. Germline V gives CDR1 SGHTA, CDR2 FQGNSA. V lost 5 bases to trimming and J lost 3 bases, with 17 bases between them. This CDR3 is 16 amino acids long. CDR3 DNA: TGTGCCAGCAGCCTTACTCCTCCGATGGACAAAAACATTCAGTACTTC. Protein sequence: CASSLTPPMDKNIQYF.

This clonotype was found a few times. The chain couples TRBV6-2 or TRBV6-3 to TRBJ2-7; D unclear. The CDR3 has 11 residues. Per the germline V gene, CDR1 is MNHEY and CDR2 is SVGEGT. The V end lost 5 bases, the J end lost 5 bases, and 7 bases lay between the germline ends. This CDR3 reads CASSILHEQYF. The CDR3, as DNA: TGTGCCAGCAGTATCCTCCACGAGCAGTACTTC.

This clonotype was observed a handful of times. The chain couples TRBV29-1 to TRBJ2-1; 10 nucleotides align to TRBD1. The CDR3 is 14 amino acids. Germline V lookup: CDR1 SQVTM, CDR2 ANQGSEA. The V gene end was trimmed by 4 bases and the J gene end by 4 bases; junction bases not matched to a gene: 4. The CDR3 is CSVVDRGPYNEQFF. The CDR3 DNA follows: TGCAGCGTTGTTGACAGGGGGCCATACAATGAGCAGTTCTTC.

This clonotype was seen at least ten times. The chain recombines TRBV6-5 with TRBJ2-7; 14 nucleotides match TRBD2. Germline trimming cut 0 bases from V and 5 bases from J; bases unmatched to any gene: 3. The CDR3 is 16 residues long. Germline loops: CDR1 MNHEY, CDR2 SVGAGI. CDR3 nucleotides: TGTGCCAGCAGTTACTCGACTAGCGGGAGGGCCAACGAGCAGTACTTC. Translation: CASSYSTSGRANEQYF.

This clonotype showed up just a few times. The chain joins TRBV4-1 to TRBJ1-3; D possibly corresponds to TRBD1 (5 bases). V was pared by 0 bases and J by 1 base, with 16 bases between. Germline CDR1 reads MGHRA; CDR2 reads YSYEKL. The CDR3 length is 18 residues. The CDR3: CASSQDPSGVGSGNTIYF. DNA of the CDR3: TGCGCCAGCAGCCAAGATCCATCGGGGGTTGGTTCTGGAAACACCATATATTTT.

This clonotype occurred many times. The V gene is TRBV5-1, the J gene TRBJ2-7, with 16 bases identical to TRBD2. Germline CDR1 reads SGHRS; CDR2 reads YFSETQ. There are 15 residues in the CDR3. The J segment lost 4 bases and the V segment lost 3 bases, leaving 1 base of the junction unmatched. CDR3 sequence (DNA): TGCGCCAGCAGCTGGGGACTAGCGGGAGGGTACGAGCAGTACTTC. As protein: CASSWGLAGGYEQYF.

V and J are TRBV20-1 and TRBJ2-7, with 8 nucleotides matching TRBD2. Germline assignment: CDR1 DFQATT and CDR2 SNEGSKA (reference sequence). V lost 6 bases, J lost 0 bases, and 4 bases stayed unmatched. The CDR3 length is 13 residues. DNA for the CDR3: TGCAGTGCGATAGCGGGGTCCTCCTACGAGCAGTACTTC. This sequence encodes CSAIAGSSYEQYF.